Below, 13 T cell receptor beta chains from the same sample are listed, as sequenced in a study of T cells in Graves' hyperthyroidism and ophthalmopathy. The investigators amplified TCR beta CDR3 regions from RNA transcripts. Using the HTBI primer set, a first-round RT-PCR was run on the TCR CDR3. TCRdb itself ran the multiplex PCR reads through MiXCR, one entry per CDR3 protein. This table has about 400,000 distinct CDR3 sequences, around 15% appearing once. The material sequenced was blood. Source of these receptors: a woman in her sixties or seventies with Graves' ophthalmopathy.

In this sample, this clonotype turned up many times. This chain connects TRBV20-1 to TRBJ2-5; 13 nucleotides line up with TRBD2. Looked up from germline, CDR1 is DFQATT and CDR2 is SNEGSKA (reference sequence). The CDR3 extends over 15 amino acids. The trim removed 5 bases at V and 5 bases at J, leaving 8 bases unmatched. Here the CDR3 reads CSASGLAGRGETQYF. The CDR3 DNA reads TGCAGTGCTTCGGGACTAGCGGGAAGGGGGGAGACCCAGTACTTC.

In this sample, this clonotype turned up many times. V and J are TRBV6-1 and TRBJ2-5; TRBD2 matches 13 bases. The CDR3 covers 14 residues. The ends lost 4 bases at V and 4 bases at J; junction bases unmatched: 0. In germline, CDR1 is MNHNS, CDR2 SASEGT. CDR3 residues: CASSGLAGGETQYF. CDR3 bases: TGTGCCAGCAGTGGACTAGCGGGAGGAGAGACCCAGTACTTC.

In this sample, this clonotype turned up once. This may be a read error, as it is one base from a much larger clone. The gene calls are TRBV6-1 and TRBJ2-1; D possibly corresponds to TRBD2 (6 bases). The CDR3 spans 16 residues. Germline V gene sequence: CDR1 MNHNS, CDR2 SASEGT. As DNA, the CDR3 is TGCGCCAGCAGTGATATACCTAGCGCCTCCTGCAATGAGCAGTTCTTC. This sequence encodes CASSDIPSASCNEQFF.

This clonotype was found many times. The V and J genes are TRBV27 and TRBJ1-2; unclear D gene. This CDR3 is 13 amino acids long. Germline V CDR1 and CDR2: MNHEY, SMNVEV (reference sequence). V gave up 3 bases and J gave up 2 bases, with 7 bases separating them. For the CDR3, the DNA is TGTGCCAGCAGTTTCGACCAAAACTATGGCTACACCTTC. This sequence encodes CASSFDQNYGYTF.

This clonotype has at least ten counts. The V and J genes are TRBV5-1 and TRBJ1-1, with TRBD1 matching 7 bases. J gave up 5 bases and V 0 bases, and 7 bases lay outside the gene matches. Looked up from germline, CDR1 is SGHRS and CDR2 is YFSETQ. This CDR3 has 15 residues. CDR3 coding DNA: TGCGCCAGCAGCTTGGGCGGAGGGGGCGGTACTGAAGCTTTCTTT. This sequence encodes CASSLGGGGGTEAFF. The whole variable domain, filled in from reference TRBV5-1 and TRBJ1-1, reads KAGVTQTPRYLIKTRGQQVTLSCSPISGHRSVSWYQQTPGQGLQFLFEYFSETQRNKGNFPGRFSGRQFSNSRSEMNVSTLELGDSALYLCASSLGGGGGTEAFFGQGTRLTVV.

The chain employs TRBV13 and TRBJ1-1; 8 nucleotides align to TRBD1. The CDR3 is 14 residues long. Trimming removed 3 bases from V and 1 base from J; junction bases left unmatched: 1. CDR1 is PRHDT, CDR2 FYEKMQ, per germline (reference sequence). The DNA of the CDR3 is TGTGCCAGCAGCTTCGACAGGGGGAACACTGAAGCTTTCTTT. Protein: CASSFDRGNTEAFF.

This clonotype was detected only a few times. This rearrangement joins TRBV6-1 to TRBJ2-4, with D tentatively TRBD2 (5 bases). CDR3 length equals 15 residues. Trimming stripped 6 bases from V and 4 bases from J, with 16 bases between. Germline values: CDR1 MNHNS, CDR2 SASEGT. CDR3 loop: CASSSPGVGKNIQYF. CDR3 nucleotides: TGTGCCAGCAGCTCCCCCGGGGTGGGGAAAAACATTCAGTACTTC.

This clonotype was recorded many times. This rearrangement joins TRBV5-1 to TRBJ2-1; 7 nucleotides line up with TRBD2. The junction had 5 bases not matched to a gene; V was cut back by 2 bases and J by 0 bases. Germline-derived CDR1 and CDR2 are SGHRS and YFSETQ. This CDR3 spans 16 amino acids. The CDR3 DNA sequence: TGCGCCAGCAGCTTAACTAGCGTCCCCTCCTACAATGAGCAGTTCTTC. It codes for CASSLTSVPSYNEQFF.

This clonotype was recorded many times. The chain joins TRBV28 to TRBJ2-2, with TRBD2 identical over 12 bases. Germline lookup yields CDR1 MDHEN and CDR2 SYDVKM. The CDR3 covers 16 residues. Unmatched junction bases numbered 6, after V lost 4 bases and J lost 6 bases. The CDR3 region has the DNA TGTGCCAGCAGTTCGACTAGCGGGGGCGTCGCCGGGGAGCTGTTTTTT. It specifies CASSSTSGGVAGELFF.

The rearrangement joins TRBV12-3 or TRBV12-4 to TRBJ2-1; TRBD2 is a possible D gene (5 bases). The CDR3 is 14 residues long. The germline V and J ends were trimmed by 10 bases and 0 bases, with 13 bases remaining between them. The CDR3 sequence is CANSPGLSYNEQFF. For the CDR3, the DNA is TGTGCCAACAGCCCCGGACTCTCCTACAATGAGCAGTTCTTC.

This clonotype was found many times. The chain links TRBV5-1 to TRBJ2-5; 8 nucleotides align to TRBD1. The CDR3 has 14 residues. V shed 4 bases and J 4 bases; nucleotides not matched to a gene: 6. Germline loops: CDR1 SGHRS, CDR2 YFSETQ. CDR3 protein: CASSPGGTGETQYF. The CDR3 DNA reads TGCGCCAGCAGCCCAGGGGGCACGGGAGAGACCCAGTACTTC.

This clonotype was seen ten or more times. The chain recombines TRBV10-3 with TRBJ1-1; D may be TRBD1 (5 bases). The ends were cut back, 1 base at V and 1 base at J, with 7 bases in the middle. The CDR3 has 14 residues. From germline, CDR1 is ENHRY and CDR2 SYGVKD. The CDR3 nucleotides are TGTGCCATCAGTGAGTGGGGGTCGAACACTGAAGCTTTCTTT. Its protein product is CAISEWGSNTEAFF.

This clonotype came up many times. The CDR3 sequence is CASSQAGLAGRREQYF. The CDR3 DNA sequence: TGCGCCAGCAGCCAAGCTGGACTAGCGGGAAGGCGCGAGCAGTACTTC. The gene calls are TRBV4-1 and TRBJ2-7; TRBD2 aligns across 12 bases. The CDR3 is 16 residues long. The germline CDR1 and CDR2 sequences are MGHRA and YSYEKL. Trimming cost V 1 base and J 6 bases; bases outside gene matches: 7.